A single sample gave rise to the 30 T cell receptor beta chains below, sequenced in a study of blood T cell dynamics during melanoma immunotherapy. The time point denotes: pre-treatment baseline. Only in-frame clones appear in the TCRdb table, and some are missing; sequencing was by immunoSEQ multiplex PCR. Of 14,000 or so clones listed, under 90% were seen once; the top ten hold around 6%. This specimen consisted of blood, obtained from a patient treated with checkpoint blockade. Receptor source: a human donor with melanoma.

The chain has TRBV5-1 and TRBJ1-1; D may be TRBD1 (5 bases). V was clipped by 1 base and J by 3 bases, with 13 bases between them. CDR3 length: 15 residues. From germline, CDR1 is SGHRS and CDR2 YFSETQ. The CDR3 DNA reads TGCGCCAGCAGCTTGTCGCCAGGGAGGGACACTGAAGCTTTCTTT. This translates into CASSLSPGRDTEAFF.

The V and J genes are TRBV2 and TRBJ2-7; weak D call: TRBD2 (6 bases). Germline V lookup: CDR1 SNHLY, CDR2 FYNNEI. The CDR3 runs to 13 residues. Trimming left V 8 bases short and J 3 bases short, with 14 bases between. CDR3 in DNA: TGTGCCAGCGCTCGGGACTCCGGCTACGAGCAGTACTTC. Its protein is CASARDSGYEQYF.

The chain has TRBV7-2 and TRBJ1-2; 7 bases match TRBD1. From germline, CDR1 is SGHTA and CDR2 FQGNSA. CDR3 length equals 14 residues. V gave up 5 bases and J gave up 8 bases; unmatched junction bases: 11. The CDR3: CASSKGQGEGGYTF. DNA of the CDR3: TGTGCCAGCAGCAAGGGGCAGGGGGAGGGAGGCTACACCTTC.

The chain recombines TRBV7-2 with TRBJ2-5, with 13 bases matching TRBD2. This CDR3 region has 22 residues. CDR1 is SGHTA, CDR2 FQGNSA, per germline. Trimming removed 0 bases from V and 1 base from J; junction bases left unmatched: 17. Here the CDR3 DNA reads TGTGCCAGCAGCTTAGCATTTTCGGAGACTAGCGGGGGGCGAATATTCCAAGAGACCCAGTACTTC. Translating it yields CASSLAFSETSGGRIFQETQYF.

The V and J genes are TRBV30 and TRBJ2-2; no reliable D call. Germline V gene sequence: CDR1 GTSNPN, CDR2 SVGIG (reference sequence). The CDR3 has 14 residues. Trimming pared 6 bases from V and 1 base from J, leaving 12 bases between. CDR3 sequence: CACDRGRNTGELFF. The CDR3 DNA reads TGTGCCTGTGACCGCGGCAGGAACACCGGGGAGCTGTTTTTT.

The rearrangement uses TRBV7-6 and TRBJ2-1; 8 bases fit TRBD2. V lost 1 base and J lost 2; bases outside the gene matches: 4. Germline lookup yields CDR1 SGHVS and CDR2 FNYEAQ. This CDR3 is 16 amino acids long. Here the CDR3 reads CASSLESGGPYNEQFF. Here the CDR3 DNA reads TGTGCCAGCAGCTTAGAGAGCGGGGGTCCCTACAATGAGCAGTTCTTC.

The chain carries TRBV19 and TRBJ1-2; TRBD1 matches 8 bases. The junction had 6 bases not matched to a gene; V was cut back by 5 bases and J by 4 bases. The CDR3 covers 14 residues. Germline loops: CDR1 LNHDA, CDR2 SQIVND (reference sequence). DNA of the CDR3: TGTGCCAGTAGTTCCGGACAGGGTCCCTATGGCTACACCTTC. Translating gives CASSSGQGPYGYTF.

The chain links TRBV7-2 to TRBJ2-1; tentative D call: TRBD1 (5 bases). This CDR3 is 16 amino acids long. Trimming pared 4 bases from V and 10 bases from J, leaving 23 bases between. CDR1 and CDR2 (germline): SGHTA, FQGNSA. CDR3 amino acids: CASSSQTGAGSREQFF. In DNA, the CDR3 is TGTGCCAGCAGCTCCCAGACTGGGGCAGGGTCGCGCGAGCAGTTCTTC. Based on the CDR3 plus reference TRBV7-2 and TRBJ2-1, the full variable domain is GAGVSQSPSNKVTEKGKDVELRCDPISGHTALYWYRQSLGQGLEFLIYFQGNSAPDKSGLPSDRFSAERTGGSVSTLTIQRTQQEDSAVYLCASSSQTGAGSREQFFGPGTRLTVL.

The V gene is TRBV18, the J gene TRBJ1-6; D is unclear. The CDR3 length is 13 residues. V lost 6 bases, J lost 8 bases, and 11 bases lay in between. Germline V lookup: CDR1 KGHSH, CDR2 LQKENI. CDR3 loop: CASSPRRDSPLHF. The CDR3 DNA reads as TGTGCCAGCTCCCCCCGCCGGGATTCACCCCTCCACTTT.

This clone has a handful of counts. The chain has TRBV7-6 and TRBJ2-1; D remains ambiguous. CDR1 and CDR2 from the germline V gene are SGHVS and FNYEAQ. Trimming cost V 4 bases and J 0 bases, with 4 bases left between them. CDR3 length equals 13 residues. As DNA, the CDR3 is TGTGCCAGCAGCTCGAGCTCCTACAATGAGCAGTTCTTC. Its translation: CASSSSSYNEQFF.

V usage is TRBV2 and J usage is TRBJ2-1; 12 positions match TRBD2. The CDR3 has 14 residues. V was clipped by 5 bases and J by 7 bases; unmatched bases: 3. The V gene's germline CDR1 is SNHLY and CDR2 FYNNEI. CDR3 loop: CASSFGTSGNEQFF. The CDR3 DNA reads as TGTGCCAGCAGTTTTGGGACTAGCGGGAATGAGCAGTTCTTC.

The chain carries TRBV7-9 and TRBJ1-4; D is unclear. The CDR3 has 14 residues. CDR1 SEHNR and CDR2 FQNEAQ come from the germline V gene (reference sequence). V lost 5 bases and J 4 bases, leaving 11 bases between the germline ends. In nucleotides, the CDR3 is TGTGCCAGCAGCCCCCCCGGACTTAATGAAAAACTGTTTTTT. It codes for CASSPPGLNEKLFF.

The chain couples TRBV30 to TRBJ2-2, with D unclear. The CDR3 is 14 amino acids. The ends were cut back, 0 bases at V and 1 base at J, with 6 bases in the middle. Germline values: CDR1 GTSNPN, CDR2 SVGIG (reference sequence). For the CDR3, the DNA is TGTGCCTGGAGTGTTTCCAGGAACACCGGGGAGCTGTTTTTT. Translated: CAWSVSRNTGELFF.

The V gene is TRBV6-5, the J gene TRBJ1-3; D remains ambiguous. This CDR3 spans 12 amino acids. CDR1 and CDR2 from the germline V gene are MNHEY and SVGAGI. V lost 6 bases to trimming and J lost 4 bases, with 7 bases between them. This chain's CDR3 is CASSSVGNTIYF. CDR3 in DNA: TGTGCCAGCAGCTCAGTCGGAAACACCATATATTTT.

This chain uses TRBV13 with TRBJ1-6; 11 nucleotides line up with TRBD1. The CDR3 is 16 amino acids. The junction had 4 bases not matched to a gene; V was cut back by 5 bases and J by 4 bases. From germline, CDR1 is PRHDT and CDR2 FYEKMQ (reference sequence). The CDR3 nucleotides read TGTGCCAGCAGCCCGGGGACAGGGGGGTATAATTCACCCCTCCACTTT. Translating gives CASSPGTGGYNSPLHF.

This chain links TRBV5-1 with TRBJ2-3, with 7 bases identical to TRBD1. Germline lookup yields CDR1 SGHRS and CDR2 YFSETQ. This CDR3 has 15 amino acids. The V and J ends lost 3 bases and 1 base, in that order; junction bases with no gene match: 5. The CDR3 coding sequence is TGCGCCAGCAGCTCCGGGACAGTGGGCACAGATACGCAGTATTTT. This codes for CASSSGTVGTDTQYF. Together with reference TRBV5-1 and TRBJ2-3, the CDR3 gives the full variable domain: KAGVTQTPRYLIKTRGQQVTLSCSPISGHRSVSWYQQTPGQGLQFLFEYFSETQRNKGNFPGRFSGRQFSNSRSEMNVSTLELGDSALYLCASSSGTVGTDTQYFGPGTRLTVL.

The chain uses TRBV29-1 and TRBJ1-2, with 7 nucleotides matching TRBD1. CDR3 length equals 12 residues. V lost 4 bases to trimming and J lost 4 bases; unmatched junction nucleotides: 3. Germline values: CDR1 SQVTM, CDR2 ANQGSEA. The CDR3: CSVGDRVYGYTF. CDR3 in DNA: TGCAGCGTTGGAGACAGGGTCTATGGCTACACCTTC.

The chain couples TRBV19 to TRBJ1-2; a possible D gene is TRBD1 (5 bases). V was cut by 5 bases and J by 4 bases, with 29 bases left in between. The V gene's germline CDR1 is LNHDA and CDR2 SQIVND (reference sequence). The CDR3 runs to 19 residues. The CDR3 reads CASSAWPEGSGNWGYGYTF. CDR3 DNA: TGTGCCAGTAGTGCATGGCCAGAGGGGAGTGGCAACTGGGGCTATGGCTACACCTTC.

V is TRBV19 and J is TRBJ1-5; 10 bases agree with TRBD1. With V trimmed by 5 bases and J by 2 bases, 9 bases remained unmatched. The CDR3 has 17 amino acids. Germline loops: CDR1 LNHDA, CDR2 SQIVND (reference sequence). The CDR3 loop reads CASSSRDRGGGNQPQHF. In nucleotides, the CDR3 is TGTGCCAGTAGTTCCCGGGACAGGGGAGGGGGCAATCAGCCCCAGCATTTT.

This chain joins TRBV30 and TRBJ2-3; D possibly uses TRBD1 or TRBD2 (5 bases each). The length of the CDR3 is 15 residues. Germline V gene sequence: CDR1 GTSNPN, CDR2 SVGIG (reference sequence). V lost 1 base and J 3 bases, leaving 14 bases between the germline ends. CDR3 loop: CAWSAGTIFTDTQYF. CDR3 DNA sequence: TGTGCCTGGAGTGCGGGGACCATCTTTACAGATACGCAGTATTTT.

The rearrangement joins TRBV2 to TRBJ2-7; 9 bases align to TRBD1. Germline V gene data show CDR1 as SNHLY and CDR2 as FYNNEI. The CDR3 contains 12 residues. V lost 6 bases to trimming and J lost 7 bases; unmatched junction nucleotides: 4. The CDR3 protein is CASRPGTGEQYV. CDR3 nucleotide sequence: TGTGCCAGCAGGCCCGGGACAGGGGAGCAGTACGTC.

This clone was recorded once. The CDR3 protein is CASSEQRSGNTIYF. For the CDR3, the DNA is TGTGCCAGCAGTGAACAGAGATCTGGAAACACCATATATTTT. This rearrangement joins TRBV2 to TRBJ1-3, with D hard to call. CDR1 and CDR2 (germline): SNHLY, FYNNEI. The ends were cut back, 2 bases at V and 1 base at J, with 6 bases in the middle. This CDR3 comprises 14 residues.

In DNA form, the CDR3 reads TGTGCCGGAAAGTTTCAGGGACCGAACTATGGCTACACCTTC. Its translation: CAGKFQGPNYGYTF. The chain recombines TRBV7-2 with TRBJ1-2; possible D gene TRBD1, 5 bases. V shed 11 bases and J shed 2 bases, with 18 bases lying between them. This CDR3 has 14 residues. Germline V lookup: CDR1 SGHTA, CDR2 FQGNSA.

The chain uses TRBV6-5 and TRBJ2-7, with D possibly matching TRBD1 (5 bases). The CDR3 consists of 14 residues. Deletions cut 2 bases from V and 3 bases from J, with 11 bases between. Germline CDR1 is MNHEY and CDR2 is SVGAGI. Written as DNA, the CDR3 is TGTGCCAGCAGTTACCATGGGGCTTACTACGAGCAGTACTTC. Translating it yields CASSYHGAYYEQYF.

CDR3 residues: CASSGQISTGELFF. The CDR3, as DNA: TGTGCCAGCAGCGGTCAGATATCGACCGGGGAGCTGTTTTTT. The rearrangement joins TRBV9 to TRBJ2-2, with D unresolved. Germline assignment: CDR1 SGDLS and CDR2 YYNGEE. Between the trimmed V and J ends, which lost 3 bases and 5 bases, there was a span of 11 bases. This CDR3 is 14 amino acids long.

V and J are TRBV7-2 and TRBJ1-1; 8 bases align to TRBD1. The junction had 4 bases not matched to a gene; V was cut back by 0 bases and J by 1 base. Germline CDR1 and CDR2: SGHTA and FQGNSA. The CDR3 totals 16 residues. Here the CDR3 DNA reads TGTGCCAGCAGCTTAGCCGCTGGGACAGGGAACACTGAAGCTTTCTTT. Translated, it gives CASSLAAGTGNTEAFF.

V is TRBV9 and J is TRBJ2-5; 15 bases align to TRBD2. V lost 4 bases, J lost 7 bases, and 8 bases stayed unmatched. From germline, CDR1 is SGDLS and CDR2 YYNGEE. The CDR3 consists of 16 residues. The CDR3: CASSPLPGLAGGTQYF. CDR3 DNA sequence: TGTGCCAGCAGCCCCCTTCCGGGACTAGCGGGGGGGACCCAGTACTTC.

The rearrangement links TRBV6-1 to TRBJ1-2; TRBD1 matches at 8 bases. Germline V gives CDR1 MNHNS, CDR2 SASEGT. V lost 0 bases and J lost 7; bases outside the gene matches: 4. This CDR3 is built from 14 residues. This CDR3 reads CASSEATGGGGYTF. CDR3 DNA: TGTGCCAGCAGTGAAGCAACAGGGGGAGGTGGCTACACCTTC.

The rearrangement uses TRBV7-6 and TRBJ2-2; 8 bases are shared with TRBD1. In germline, CDR1 is SGHVS, CDR2 FNYEAQ. The CDR3 spans 15 residues. V was pared by 5 bases and J by 6 bases, with 8 bases of the junction left unmatched. CDR3 DNA: TGTGCCAGCAGCGAGCAGGGGGCGCTTTCCGGGGAGCTGTTTTTT. Translating it yields CASSEQGALSGELFF. Full variable domain (remainder filled in from reference TRBV7-6 and TRBJ2-2): GAGVSQSPRYKVTKRGQDVALRCDPISGHVSLYWYRQALGQGPEFLTYFNYEAQQDKSGLPNDRFSAERPEGSISTLTIQRTEQRDSAMYRCASSEQGALSGELFFGEGSRLTVL.

The chain combines TRBV7-2 with TRBJ1-1, with TRBD1 identical over 7 bases. The ends lost 5 bases at V and 5 bases at J; junction bases unmatched: 11. Germline V gene sequence: CDR1 SGHTA, CDR2 FQGNSA. The CDR3 consists of 15 residues. The CDR3 DNA reads TGTGCCAGCAGCCCCTATACAGGGGTGGGAACTGAAGCTTTCTTT. Translating gives CASSPYTGVGTEAFF.